This T cell receptor beta chain was retrieved from a study of T cell responses to AZD1222 COVID-19 vaccine. Unmatched junction bases numbered 8, after V lost 1 base and J lost 11 bases. Per germline, CDR1 LNHDA and CDR2 SQIVND (reference sequence). There are 15 residues in the CDR3. Measured with immunoSEQ multiplex PCR; TCRdb has only the in-frame clones, and not every one. This sample yields about 140,000 clones, of which approximately 85% are seen a single time; more than 7.5% belongs to the top ten. The chain employs TRBV19 and TRBJ2-1; 10 bases align to TRBD2. Sequencing was performed on peripheral blood, taken 28 days after the second dose of the MenACWY control vaccine. This clonotype was obtained from an adult who received the MenACWY meningococcal vaccine as a control. The CDR3 sequence: CASSIVSSGGSKQFF. The CDR3 DNA is TGTGCCAGTAGTATAGTGTCTAGCGGGGGTTCCAAGCAGTTCTTC.